The rows below give T cell receptor beta chains drawn from one sample of a study of blood T cells in healthy people across ages. TCRdb re-analysed the 5' RACE reads in MiXCR, keeping a single row per CDR3 protein. There are nearly 800,000 distinct CDR3 sequences in the sample; 25% occur only once, and around 3.6% lies in the top ten. The same specimen was also included in a second study, on T cells of mothers and their children.

Sequencing was performed on blood. These receptors originate from a boy between 10 and 17 years old in good health. CDR3s include the opening cysteine and the closing phenylalanine or tryptophan. A D gene is named only where the DNA matches it firmly. Rows may omit the clone size; those that give it use once, few, many or a size class.

V	J	size	D	DNA	CDR3
TRBV5-6	TRBJ2-2	NA	TRBD1	TGTGCCAGCAGCCCCGGGACAGGGGTGTTTCCGAACACCGGGGAGCTGTTTTTT	CASSPGTGVFPNTGELFF
TRBV29-1	TRBJ2-7	few	TRBD2	TGCAGCGTTGGAGGGGAGCGGGAGGGCTCCTACGAGCAGTACTTC	CSVGGEREGSYEQYF
TRBV13	TRBJ2-4	few	NA	TGTGCCAGCAGCTCGCTGGGGGTCGGTCTAGCCAAAAACATTCAGTACTTC	CASSSLGVGLAKNIQYF
TRBV27	TRBJ2-5	few	TRBD1	TGTGCCAGCAGTTCCTTTGGGGACAGGGTAAAAGAGACCCAGTACTTC	CASSSFGDRVKETQYF
TRBV6-5	TRBJ1-2	NA	NA	TGTGCCAGCAGCCCGGGGACCTACGGCTATGGCTACACCTTC	CASSPGTYGYGYTF
TRBV27	TRBJ2-7	NA	NA	TGTGCCAGCAGTTTAGCGGAACTGTTCTGGGAGCAGTACTTC	CASSLAELFWEQYF
TRBV7-6	TRBJ2-7	few	NA	TGTGCCAGCAGCCCCGGGGAGAGCGGTCGCTACGAGCAGTACTTC	CASSPGESGRYEQYF
TRBV3-1	TRBJ1-2	few	NA	TGTGCCAGCAGCCTAAGACAGGCTTCTAACTATGGCTACACCTTC	CASSLRQASNYGYTF
TRBV20-1	TRBJ1-6	NA	NA	TGCAGTGCTAGAGCGGGGGATAATTATAATTCACCCCTCCACTTT	CSARAGDNYNSPLHF
TRBV7-2	TRBJ2-1	NA	NA	TGTGCCAGCAGCTTAGAAGGACAGCCGAACAATGAGCAGTTCTTC	CASSLEGQPNNEQFF
TRBV7-2	TRBJ1-2	NA	TRBD1	TGTGCCAGCAGCCCAGCAGGGGGCGGGTATCCCTATGGCTACACCTTC	CASSPAGGGYPYGYTF
TRBV20-1	TRBJ2-5	few	TRBD1	TGCAGTGCTCCCCGGGACAGGGGTTACCAAGAGACCCAGTACTTC	CSAPRDRGYQETQYF
TRBV15	TRBJ2-7	NA	NA	TGTGCCACCAGCAGAGATGGTGTAGACGGGGCGGTGGAGCAGTACTTC	CATSRDGVDGAVEQYF
TRBV29-1	TRBJ2-5	NA	NA	TGCAGCGTTTTGGGTGGACCCGGGACAAGTTCCCTACCAGAGACCCAGTACTTC	CSVLGGPGTSSLPETQYF
TRBV5-5	TRBJ1-2	NA	TRBD1	TGTGCCAGCATCCTCGAACCCGGGACAGCTATTTATTATGGCTACACCTTC	CASILEPGTAIYYGYTF
TRBV11-2	TRBJ1-1	few	NA	TGTGCCAGCAGCTTAAGGGGACTAGAAGCTTTCTTT	CASSLRGLEAFF
TRBV6-1	TRBJ1-1	few	NA	TGTGCCAGCTCATGGGACACCGGGCGTGAAGCTTTCTTT	CASSWDTGREAFF
TRBV4-2	TRBJ2-3	few	NA	TGTGCCAGCAGAGAGCGAGCGGCTAACATCGGAGATACGCAGTATTTT	CASRERAANIGDTQYF
TRBV29-1	TRBJ1-4	few	NA	TGCAGCGTTGAAGGCGTCGCTAAACTGTTTTTT	CSVEGVAKLFF
TRBV5-1	TRBJ2-5	few	TRBD1	TGCGCCAGCAGCCCGGGACAGGGCCCGAGGAAGGAGACCCAGTACTTC	CASSPGQGPRKETQYF
TRBV28	TRBJ1-2	NA	TRBD1	TGTGCCAGCAGTTTAGGACGGGGACAGGGTCTGTCGGAAGGCTACACCTTC	CASSLGRGQGLSEGYTF
TRBV6-6	TRBJ2-2	few	NA	TGTGCCAGCAGTTACTCGAAGACAGACACCGGGGAGCTGTTTTTT	CASSYSKTDTGELFF
TRBV5-1	TRBJ2-3	NA	NA	TGCGCCAGCAGCCGGTGGACAGGACTAAACACAGATACGCAGTATTTT	CASSRWTGLNTDTQYF
TRBV12-3/TRBV12-4	TRBJ2-7	few	TRBD2	TGTGCCAGCAGTTCCTCACCAACTAGCGGCTCCTACGAGCAGTACTTC	CASSSSPTSGSYEQYF
TRBV7-6	TRBJ2-5	few	NA	TGTGCCAGCAACGGACGGGGAGAGACCCAGTACTTC	CASNGRGETQYF
TRBV7-2	TRBJ2-1	NA	TRBD2	TGTGCCAGCAGCTTCCCGGGACTAGCGGGACTAAATGAGCAGTTCTTC	CASSFPGLAGLNEQFF
TRBV9	TRBJ2-3	few	TRBD1	TGTGCCAGCAGCGCCCGGGACAGGGGGTTTACTAGCACAGATACGCAGTATTTT	CASSARDRGFTSTDTQYF
TRBV4-1	TRBJ1-1	NA	TRBD1	TGCGCCAGCAGCCCAATACAGGGGATCCCTGAAGCTGTCTTT	CASSPIQGIPEAVF
TRBV4-1	TRBJ2-1	NA	NA	TGCGCCAGCAGCCTCGGCGGGTGGGGGAGCAACAATGAGCAGTTCTTC	CASSLGGWGSNNEQFF
TRBV12-3/TRBV12-4	TRBJ2-1	NA	NA	TGTGCCAGCAGTCCAATACGGGACACTGTCTACAATGAGCAGTTCTTC	CASSPIRDTVYNEQFF
TRBV28	TRBJ1-6	NA	NA	TGTGCCAGCAGAGAAACAGGGTTGTCACCCCTCCACTTT	CASRETGLSPLHF
TRBV18	TRBJ1-2	few	TRBD1	TGTGCCAGCTCACCGGGGCTACAGGGGGCAGGAGGCTACACCTTC	CASSPGLQGAGGYTF
TRBV14	TRBJ1-3	few	NA	TGTGCCAGCAGCCAAGTGACCCGGGGAAACACCATATATTTT	CASSQVTRGNTIYF
TRBV6-5	TRBJ2-3	NA	TRBD1	TGTGCCAGCAGGTCGAGGGGGCGTGCAGATACGCAGTATTTT	CASRSRGRADTQYF
TRBV5-1	TRBJ2-2	NA	TRBD1	TGCGCCAGCAGCCGGGACAGAACAAACACCGGGGAGCTGTTTTTT	CASSRDRTNTGELFF
TRBV11-1	TRBJ2-5	NA	TRBD2	TGTGCCAGCAGCTTACCCGGGAGGGCCCAAGAGACCCAGTACTTC	CASSLPGRAQETQYF
TRBV29-1	TRBJ2-7	NA	NA	TGCAGCGTTGGTTTGGACAGCCTTTATGAGCAGTACTTC	CSVGLDSLYEQYF
TRBV7-9	TRBJ1-4	NA	NA	TGTGCCAGCAGCCGGGACCGTACAACTAATGAAAAACTGTTTTTT	CASSRDRTTNEKLFF
TRBV27	TRBJ2-1	many	TRBD1	TGTGCTAGCTCGCGACAGGGGGCCTACAATGAGCAGTTCTTC	CASSRQGAYNEQFF
TRBV5-4	TRBJ2-7	many	TRBD1	TGTGCCAGCAGCCCGGGACAGCGATACGAGCAGTACTTC	CASSPGQRYEQYF
TRBV12-3/TRBV12-4	TRBJ2-3	NA	NA	TGTGCCAGCAGTTTGGAACAGACACGAGATACGCAGTATTTT	CASSLEQTRDTQYF
TRBV12-3/TRBV12-4	TRBJ2-3	NA	NA	TGTGCCAGCAGTTTACTAGCGACTAGCACAGATACGCAGTATTTT	CASSLLATSTDTQYF
TRBV7-9	TRBJ1-1	few	NA	TGTGCCAGCAGCTTAGGAAAGGGGTCCGGACAGAGAAACACTGAAGCTTTCTTT	CASSLGKGSGQRNTEAFF
TRBV5-1	TRBJ1-1	few	NA	TGCGCCAGCAGCTTGTTGGCTTTGGGGACTGAAGCTTTCTTT	CASSLLALGTEAFF
TRBV12-3/TRBV12-4	TRBJ2-7	NA	NA	TGTGCCAGCAGTAGGGACGGAGGGGGCTACGAGCAGTACTTC	CASSRDGGGYEQYF
TRBV2	TRBJ2-1	NA	NA	TGTGCCAGCAGTGAAACGCAGGACCCAACCTACAATGAGCAGTTCTTC	CASSETQDPTYNEQFF
TRBV28	TRBJ2-4	NA	NA	TGTGCCAGCAGTGTAGGGGCCAAAAACATTCAGTACTTC	CASSVGAKNIQYF
TRBV20-1	TRBJ2-4	NA	TRBD2	TGCAGTGCCGGAGCGGGGGTAAACTTAGCCAAAAACATTCAGTACTTC	CSAGAGVNLAKNIQYF
TRBV3-1	TRBJ2-3	few	NA	TGTGCCAGCAGCCAAGATCGAGGGGGGGATACAGATACGCAGTATTTT	CASSQDRGGDTDTQYF
TRBV7-2	TRBJ1-2	NA	NA	TGTGCCAGCAGCGTACGGCCCTATTATGGCTACACCTTC	CASSVRPYYGYTF
TRBV7-9	TRBJ1-2	NA	NA	TGTGCCAGCAGCTTAGAGAGGGTTGGCTACACCTTC	CASSLERVGYTF
TRBV20-1	TRBJ1-4	NA	NA	TGCAGTGCTAGAGTGGGACGGAAGAATGAAAAACTGTTTTTT	CSARVGRKNEKLFF
TRBV20-1	TRBJ2-1	once	TRBD2	TGCAGTGCCAGGGATAGCGGGAGCGGGAAAAATGAGCAGTTCTTC	CSARDSGSGKNEQFF
TRBV20-1	TRBJ2-5	NA	NA	TGCAGTGCTAGAGATGGGAGGGGGGAAGAGACCCAGTACTTC	CSARDGRGEETQYF
TRBV6-5	TRBJ2-1	few	TRBD2	TGTGCCAGCAGTTCTCCCACCGGGACTAGAAATGAGCAGTTCTTC	CASSSPTGTRNEQFF